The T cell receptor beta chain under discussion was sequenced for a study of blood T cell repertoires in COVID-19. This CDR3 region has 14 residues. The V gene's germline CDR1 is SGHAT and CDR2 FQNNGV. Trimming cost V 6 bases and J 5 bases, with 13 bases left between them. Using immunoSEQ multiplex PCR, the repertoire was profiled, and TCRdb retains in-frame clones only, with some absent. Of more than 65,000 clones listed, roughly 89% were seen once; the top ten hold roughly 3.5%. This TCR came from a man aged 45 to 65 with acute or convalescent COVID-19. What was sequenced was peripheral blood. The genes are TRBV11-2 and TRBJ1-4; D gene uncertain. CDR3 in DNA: TGTGCCAGCAGTCTCGAATCGGGAAATGAAAAACTGTTTTTT. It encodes CASSLESGNEKLFF.